The clone carrying this T cell receptor (beta chain) was recorded at least ten times. Antigen specificity is unknown. RNA transcripts served as the template for amplifying TCR beta CDR3 regions. During a first-round RT-PCR of the TCR CDR3, the HTBI primer set was used. One entry per CDR3 protein results from TCRdb running MiXCR on the multiplex PCR reads. The table includes approximately 600,000 distinct CDR3 sequences, about 15% detected once. The length of the CDR3 is 13 residues. The germline gives CDR1 SGHAT, CDR2 FQNNGV. The V end lost 1 base, the J end lost 7 bases, and 10 bases lay between the germline ends. The data were obtained in a study of T cells in Graves' hyperthyroidism and ophthalmopathy. Findings and limits, study-wide: Among thyroid clonotypes expanded above 0.001, most also appeared in blood. A model using 13 V-J features told ophthalmopathy apart from stable hyperthyroidism. Ophthalmopathy got predicted by the model a median about 6.7 months before its onset.

Sequences were obtained from blood. V usage is TRBV11-2 and J usage is TRBJ1-2; D is perhaps TRBD1 (5 bases). The clonotype comes from a woman aged 40 to 50 with Graves' ophthalmopathy. Written as DNA, the CDR3 is TGTGCCAGCAGCTTAGGTGGGGGATTTGGCTACACCTTC. Protein: CASSLGGGFGYTF.